This TCR beta chain was retrieved from a study of blood T cell repertoires in COVID-19. Study-level information: The United States, Italy and Spain supplied acute and convalescent COVID-19 samples.

The junction had 9 bases not matched to a gene; V was cut back by 0 bases and J by 2 bases. The CDR3 has 17 residues. The germline V gene has CDR1 LNHNV and CDR2 YYDKDF (reference sequence). This clone has just one count. As processed by the authors: For nucleated cells, counts were estimated from reference gene primer amplification. Sequencing was performed with immunoSEQ multiplex PCR; in TCRdb, only in-frame clones are kept and a portion is missing. Clone size and the V and J calls come from that table; the DNA yielded D and trimming. The table has approximately 100,000 clones, approximately 80% seen once.

This clonotype was sampled from a man aged 65 to 79 with acute or convalescent COVID-19. The chain uses TRBV15 and TRBJ2-5; 7 nucleotides agree with TRBD1. Material for sequencing was peripheral blood. CDR3 DNA sequence: TGTGCCACCAGCAGAGATAAACGGGACAGTTTACAAGAGACCCAGTACTTC. The encoded protein is CATSRDKRDSLQETQYF.